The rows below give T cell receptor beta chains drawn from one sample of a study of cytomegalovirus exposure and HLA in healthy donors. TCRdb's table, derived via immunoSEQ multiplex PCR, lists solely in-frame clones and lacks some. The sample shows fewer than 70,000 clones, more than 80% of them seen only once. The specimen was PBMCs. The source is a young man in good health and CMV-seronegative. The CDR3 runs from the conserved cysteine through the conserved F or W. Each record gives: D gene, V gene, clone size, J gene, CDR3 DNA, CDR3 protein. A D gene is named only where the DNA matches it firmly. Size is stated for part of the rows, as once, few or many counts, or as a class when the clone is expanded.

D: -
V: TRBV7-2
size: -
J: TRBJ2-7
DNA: TGTGCCAGCAGCGAACGCAGGGGCTACGAGCAGTACTTC
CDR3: CASSERRGYEQYF

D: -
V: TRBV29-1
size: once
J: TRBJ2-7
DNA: TGCAGCGTTCGGGGGGCAGATAGAAGAAATCCCTACGAGCAGTACTTC
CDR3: CSVRGADRRNPYEQYF

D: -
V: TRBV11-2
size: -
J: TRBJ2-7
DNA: TGTGCCAGCAGCTTAGAATTTAACATCTACGAGCAGTACTTC
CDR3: CASSLEFNIYEQYF

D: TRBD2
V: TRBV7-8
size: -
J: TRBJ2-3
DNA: TGTGCCAGCAGCCTACTAGCGGGCCCGACAGATACGCAGTATTTT
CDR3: CASSLLAGPTDTQYF

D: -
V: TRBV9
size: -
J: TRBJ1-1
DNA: TGTGCCAGCAGCCCTGGCCCGAACACTGAAGCTTTCTTT
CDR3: CASSPGPNTEAFF

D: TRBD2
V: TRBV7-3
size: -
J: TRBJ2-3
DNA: TGTGCCAGCACAAGAACGGGAGGTGGCACAGATACGCAGTATTTT
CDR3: CASTRTGGGTDTQYF

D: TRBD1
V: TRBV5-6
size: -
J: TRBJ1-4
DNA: TGTGCCAGCAGCATAGGGACAGTCGACGAAAAACTGTTTTTT
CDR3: CASSIGTVDEKLFF

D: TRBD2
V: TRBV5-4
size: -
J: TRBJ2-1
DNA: TGTGCCAGCAGCTTGGGACTAGCGGGAGGGAGGAATGAGCAGTTCTTC
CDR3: CASSLGLAGGRNEQFF

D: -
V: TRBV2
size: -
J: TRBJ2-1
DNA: TGTGCCAGCAGTGACAGATACAATGAGCAGTTCTTC
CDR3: CASSDRYNEQFF

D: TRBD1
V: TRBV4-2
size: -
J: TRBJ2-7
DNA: TGTGCCAGCAGCCAGAGGGACAGGGGCTCCTACGAGCAGTACTTC
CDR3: CASSQRDRGSYEQYF

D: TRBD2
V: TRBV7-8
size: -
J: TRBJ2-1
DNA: TGTGCCAGCAGCTTTACATCTAGCGGGACCTACAATGAGCAGTTCTTC
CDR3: CASSFTSSGTYNEQFF

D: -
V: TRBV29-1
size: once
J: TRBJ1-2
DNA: TGCAGCGTTGGAGGGCCAGGGGACTATGGCTACACCTTC
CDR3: CSVGGPGDYGYTF

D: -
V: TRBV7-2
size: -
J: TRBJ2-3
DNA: TGTGCCAGCAGCTTCGGAGTATACACAGATACGCAGTATTTT
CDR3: CASSFGVYTDTQYF

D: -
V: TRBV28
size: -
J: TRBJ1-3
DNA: TGTGCCAGCCGCTCTGGGCAGTCCGGAAACACCATATATTTT
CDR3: CASRSGQSGNTIYF

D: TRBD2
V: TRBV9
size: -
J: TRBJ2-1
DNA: TGTGCCAGCAGCGAGGCTAGCGGGAGGCACAATGAGCAGTTCTTC
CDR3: CASSEASGRHNEQFF

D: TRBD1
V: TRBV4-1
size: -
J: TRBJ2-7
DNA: TGCGCCAGCAGCCCAAACCACATCGACAGGGTAAGCTCCTACGAGCAGTACTTC
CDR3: CASSPNHIDRVSSYEQYF

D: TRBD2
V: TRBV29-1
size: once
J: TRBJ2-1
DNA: TGCAGCGCAAAGAGGGGACTAGCGGGAGCCTACAATGAGCAGTTCTTC
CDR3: CSAKRGLAGAYNEQFF

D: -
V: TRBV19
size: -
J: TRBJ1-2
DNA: TGTGCCACCAATAACTATGGCTACACCTTC
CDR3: CATNNYGYTF

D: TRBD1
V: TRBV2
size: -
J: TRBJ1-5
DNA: TGTGCCAGCATATCGGGACAGGGGGACTCAATTCAGCCCCAGCATTTT
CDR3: CASISGQGDSIQPQHF

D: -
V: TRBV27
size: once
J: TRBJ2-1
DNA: TGTGCCAGCAGTCCCAGGGGTAGCAGCTCCTACAATGAGCAGTTCTTC
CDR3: CASSPRGSSSYNEQFF

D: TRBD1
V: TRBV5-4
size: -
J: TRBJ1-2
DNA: TGTGCCAGCAGCTTGGCCGGACAGGGGGCGCGCTATGGCTACACCTTC
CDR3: CASSLAGQGARYGYTF

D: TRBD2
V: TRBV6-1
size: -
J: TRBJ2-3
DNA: TGTGCCAGCAGTTTCACCGGGACTAGTGCAGATACGCAGTATTTT
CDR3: CASSFTGTSADTQYF

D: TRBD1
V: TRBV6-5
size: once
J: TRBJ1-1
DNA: TGTGCCAGCAGTTACGCCGGGACAGGGGACACTGAAGCTTTCTTT
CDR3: CASSYAGTGDTEAFF

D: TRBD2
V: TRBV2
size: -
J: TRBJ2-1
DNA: TGTGCCAGCAGTGAGTCTAGCGGAGTTAATAATGAGCAGTTCTTC
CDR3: CASSESSGVNNEQFF

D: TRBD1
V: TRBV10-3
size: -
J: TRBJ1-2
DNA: TGTGCCATCAGCGAAGGACCGGGACAGGGAAACTATGGCTACACCTTC
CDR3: CAISEGPGQGNYGYTF

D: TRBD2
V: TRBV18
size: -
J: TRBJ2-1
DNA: TGTGCCAGCTCACCCCTAGCGGGAGACTGGAATGAGCAGTTCTTC
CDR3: CASSPLAGDWNEQFF

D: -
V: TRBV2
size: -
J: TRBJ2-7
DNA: TGTGCCAGCAGTGAATTCGGGAAGCAGTACTTC
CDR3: CASSEFGKQYF

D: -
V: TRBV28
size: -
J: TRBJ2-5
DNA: TGTGCCAGCAGTTTAAAGATACCTATACAAGAGACCCAGTACTTC
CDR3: CASSLKIPIQETQYF

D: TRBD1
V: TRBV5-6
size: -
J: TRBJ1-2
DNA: TGTGCCAGCAGCCCGGGACAGCGTCCCTATGGCTACACCTTC
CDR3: CASSPGQRPYGYTF

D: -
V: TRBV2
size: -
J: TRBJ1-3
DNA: TGTGCCAGCAGTGGTATTAGCTCTGGAAACACCATATATTTT
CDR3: CASSGISSGNTIYF

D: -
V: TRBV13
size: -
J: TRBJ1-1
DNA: TGTGCCAGCAAGGTTGGGGGCGTGGGGAGCACTGAAGCTTTCTTT
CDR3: CASKVGGVGSTEAFF

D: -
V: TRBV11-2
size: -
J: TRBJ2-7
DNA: TGTGCCAGCAGCTTAACAGGTGGAGCTCCCTCCTACGAGCAGTACTTC
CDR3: CASSLTGGAPSYEQYF

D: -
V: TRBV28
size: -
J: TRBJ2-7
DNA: TGTGCCAGCAGTTTAGAAAGGGACACAGAACTTTCCTACGAGCAGTACTTC
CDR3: CASSLERDTELSYEQYF

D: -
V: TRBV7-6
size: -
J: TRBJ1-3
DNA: TGTGCCAGCAGCTTAGCCCCTTACTCTGGAAACACCATATATTTT
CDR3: CASSLAPYSGNTIYF

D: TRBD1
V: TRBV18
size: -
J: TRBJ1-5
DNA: TGTGCCAGCTCACGGGAGCAGGGGGGCAATCAGCCCCAGCATTTT
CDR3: CASSREQGGNQPQHF

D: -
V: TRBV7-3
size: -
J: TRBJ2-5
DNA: TGTGCCAGCAGCTTAGAGGGGGGGTCTCAAGAGACCCAGTACTTC
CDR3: CASSLEGGSQETQYF

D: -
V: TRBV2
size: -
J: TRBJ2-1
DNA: TGTGCCAGCAGGGACCTAGCTGGCGAGCAGTTCTTC
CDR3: CASRDLAGEQFF

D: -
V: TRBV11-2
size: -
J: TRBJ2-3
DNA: TGTGCCAGCAGCCCCTCCTCCGCGTCGGGGGCAGATACGCAGTATTTT
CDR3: CASSPSSASGADTQYF

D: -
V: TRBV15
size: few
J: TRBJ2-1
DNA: TGTGCCACCAGCAGACCCAACAGGGTCCGCTCAAATGAGCAGTTCTTC
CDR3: CATSRPNRVRSNEQFF

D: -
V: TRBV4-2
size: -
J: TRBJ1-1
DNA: TGTGCCAGCAGCCAAGATGGCCAGCGGCGGACTGAAGCTTTCTTT
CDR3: CASSQDGQRRTEAFF

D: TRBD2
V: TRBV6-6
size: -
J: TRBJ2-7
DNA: TGTGCCAGCAGTGCCCGGACTAGCGGGAGTCTCGAGCAGTACTTC
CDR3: CASSARTSGSLEQYF

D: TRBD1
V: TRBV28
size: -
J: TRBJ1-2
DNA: TGTGCCAGCAGTTCTAACGGGGACAGCGTCCAATATGGCTACACCTTC
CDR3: CASSSNGDSVQYGYTF

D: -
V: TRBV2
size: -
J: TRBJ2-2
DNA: TGTGCCGGGGGCCTAACTAGGAACACCGGGGAGCTGTTTTTT
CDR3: CAGGLTRNTGELFF

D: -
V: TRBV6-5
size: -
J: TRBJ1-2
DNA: TGTGCCAGCAGTCTGACTAGTGAGGATGGCTACACCTTC
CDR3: CASSLTSEDGYTF

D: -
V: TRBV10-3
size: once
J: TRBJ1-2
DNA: TGTGCCATCAGTGAGAGGACAAACCTGAACTATGGCTACACCTTC
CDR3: CAISERTNLNYGYTF

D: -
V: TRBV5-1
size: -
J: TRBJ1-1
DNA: TGCGCCAGCAGCTTAACAGGGCAAGACACTGAAGCTTTCTTT
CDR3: CASSLTGQDTEAFF

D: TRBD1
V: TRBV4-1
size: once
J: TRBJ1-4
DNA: TGCGCCAGTCCACAGGGGAATGAAAAACTGTTTTTT
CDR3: CASPQGNEKLFF